The 14 T cell receptor beta chains listed next were all sequenced from one sample in a study of T cell repertoires in cytomegalovirus infection. The antigens for these receptors are not known. One entry per CDR3 protein, called by TCRdb with MiXCR from the reads. The table has some 800,000 distinct CDR3 sequences, about 33% seen once. The sequences come from cultured CD8+ T cells from PBMCs, collected from culture after CMV antigen stimulation. The receptors originated from a human donor in good health (CMV status not recorded). Some clones in this sample may be carry-over from other donors' samples.

The CDR3 DNA reads as TGTGCCAGCAGGCCGCCGGGTCTCTACGAGCAGTACTTC. This translates into CASRPPGLYEQYF. V gene TRBV25-1 combines with J gene TRBJ2-7, with D unresolved. V was trimmed by 6 bases and J by 3 bases, leaving 12 bases between them. CDR3 length: 13 amino acids. Germline CDR1 MGHDK, CDR2 SYGVNS.

The J gene is TRBJ2-3, the V gene TRBV6-4, with D possibly being TRBD2 (5 bases). This CDR3 has 15 residues. V was clipped by 0 bases and J by 1 base, with 8 bases between them. The V gene's germline CDR1 is MRHNA and CDR2 SNTAGT. The CDR3 loop reads CASSDSFSGTDTQYF. CDR3 in DNA: TGTGCCAGCAGTGACTCGTTTAGCGGCACAGATACGCAGTATTTT.

This clonotype was counted ten times or more. The V and J genes are TRBV12-5 and TRBJ2-5, with D possibly being TRBD1 (6 bases). Trimming took off 6 bases at V and 1 base at J, with 15 bases between the two ends. The CDR3 is made up of 15 amino acids. Germline-derived CDR1 and CDR2 are LGHNT and FRNRAP. CDR3 residues: CASGIWTDTQETQYF. The CDR3 DNA is TGTGCTAGTGGAATTTGGACAGATACCCAAGAGACCCAGTACTTC.

This clonotype was observed a handful of times. The chain couples TRBV4-1 to TRBJ1-5; 10 positions agree with TRBD1. Unmatched junction bases numbered 16, after V lost 3 bases and J lost 8 bases. This CDR3 has 18 amino acids. The germline gives CDR1 MGHRA, CDR2 YSYEKL. CDR3 bases: TGCGCCAGCAGCCACCCCATCGGCGGGACAGGGGCGATGGAGCCCCAGCATTTT. It codes for CASSHPIGGTGAMEPQHF.

The V and J genes are TRBV3-1 and TRBJ2-1, with TRBD1 identical over 10 bases. J was trimmed by 4 bases and V by 0 bases; bases with no gene match: 9. Germline V lookup: CDR1 LGHDT, CDR2 YNNKEL (reference sequence). CDR3 length equals 18 residues. CDR3 coding DNA: TGTGCCAGCAGCCAAGATTGGGGACAGGGGCCGCTTTACAATGAGCAGTTCTTC. This encodes CASSQDWGQGPLYNEQFF.

This clonotype turned up a few times. This sequence joins TRBV12-3 or TRBV12-4 and TRBJ2-1; D might be TRBD2 (6 bases). V was cut by 6 bases and J by 8 bases, with 8 bases left in between. CDR3 size: 11 residues. The CDR3 is CASREGYEQFF. The CDR3, as DNA: TGTGCCAGCAGGGAGGGGTATGAGCAGTTCTTC.

The chain combines TRBV7-6 with TRBJ1-1; perhaps TRBD1 as D (6 bases). From germline, CDR1 is SGHVS and CDR2 FNYEAQ. The CDR3 is 15 amino acids. V lost 4 bases to trimming and J lost 3 bases, with 15 bases between them. CDR3 sequence reads: CASSYGQSLYTEAFF. CDR3 sequence (DNA): TGTGCCAGCAGCTACGGACAGAGCTTGTACACTGAAGCTTTCTTT.

This clonotype has more than one count but fewer than ten. V is TRBV7-9 and J is TRBJ2-7, with a tentative D call TRBD1 (5 bases). The V and J ends lost 5 bases and 1 base respectively, with 15 bases between them. The CDR3 spans 15 residues. Germline lookup yields CDR1 SEHNR and CDR2 FQNEAQ (reference sequence). The CDR3 is CASSHTTGRSYEQYF. CDR3 sequence (DNA): TGTGCCAGCAGCCATACCACAGGCCGTTCCTACGAGCAGTACTTC.

This clonotype has at least ten counts. The chain combines TRBV27 with TRBJ1-5; D perhaps matches TRBD1 (6 bases). Trimming took off 5 bases at V and 3 bases at J, with 14 bases between the two ends. Germline assignment: CDR1 MNHEY and CDR2 SMNVEV (reference sequence). This CDR3 region has 15 residues. This CDR3 is CASSRGRSDNQPQHF. The CDR3 nucleotides are TGTGCCAGCAGTCGGGGGCGCTCGGACAATCAGCCCCAGCATTTT.

This clonotype showed up just a few times. The chain carries TRBV29-1 and TRBJ2-1; D is possibly TRBD2 (5 bases). The V and J ends lost 7 bases and 10 bases respectively, with 17 bases between them. This CDR3 has 12 residues. From germline, CDR1 is SQVTM and CDR2 ANQGSEA. The CDR3 is CSETRGDREQFF. In DNA, the CDR3 is TGCAGCGAGACCCGGGGAGATAGGGAGCAGTTCTTC.

About this clonotype: A read error is likely, as this CDR3 ends without the conserved phenylalanine or tryptophan. J is TRBJ1-2 and V is TRBV7-6, with D hard to call. The CDR3 spans 15 residues. The germline V gene encodes CDR1 SGHVS and CDR2 FNYEAQ. The V gene lost 1 base and the J gene lost 5 bases, with 14 bases spanning the gap. The CDR3 nucleotides are TGTGCCAGCAGCTTAGAGGTGACGCCCGCTTATGGCTACACCATC. Amino acids: CASSLEVTPAYGYTI.

The rearrangement uses TRBV18 and TRBJ2-1, with 7 bases identical to TRBD2. CDR1 is KGHSH and CDR2 is LQKENI in the germline V gene. The CDR3 contains 14 residues. Unmatched junction bases numbered 10, after V lost 6 bases and J lost 8 bases. The CDR3 sequence is CASSAGVFEDEQFF. In DNA form, the CDR3 reads TGTGCCAGCTCGGCGGGGGTCTTCGAAGATGAGCAGTTCTTC.

The V call is TRBV7-9, the J call TRBJ1-2, with unresolved D. CDR3 length equals 16 residues. The V end was cut by 1 base, the J end by 0 bases, with 12 bases between. The germline V gene encodes CDR1 SEHNR and CDR2 FQNEAQ (reference sequence). The CDR3 DNA sequence: TGTGCCAGCAGCTTAGGCAGAACTACCACTAACTATGGCTACACCTTC. The encoded protein is CASSLGRTTTNYGYTF.

This clonotype was detected ten times or more. This chain connects TRBV5-6 to TRBJ1-1; TRBD1 might be the D (5 bases). The CDR3 sequence is 14 residues long. Per the germline V gene, CDR1 is SGHDT and CDR2 is YYEEEE. Trimming removed 2 bases from V and 1 base from J, with 9 bases in between. This CDR3 reads CASSLAGPNTEAFF. Here the CDR3 DNA reads TGTGCCAGCAGCTTAGCGGGGCCGAACACTGAAGCTTTCTTT.